This is a list of T cell receptor beta chains from one sample in a study of T cell responses to AZD1222 COVID-19 vaccine. Sequencing used immunoSEQ multiplex PCR; TCRdb keeps in-frame clones, though not all of them. The table shows some 150,000 clones, with 82% occurring only once. The material was peripheral blood, obtained on day 0 of MenACWY control vaccination. These receptor sequences come from an adult in good health. The CDR3 runs from the conserved cysteine through the conserved F or W. The D gene is left open where the match is weak. The size field is filled for only some rows; it gives once, few, many or a size class.

abundance | d_gene | j_gene | v_gene | CDR3nt | CDR3aa
. | . | TRBJ2-5 | TRBV2 | TGTGCCAGCAGTATGGGTCCGAGGGAGACCCAGTACTTC | CASSMGPRETQYF
. | . | TRBJ2-3 | TRBV9 | TGTGCCAGCAGCCAGGAGGGCACAGATACGCAGTATTTT | CASSQEGTDTQYF
. | . | TRBJ1-2 | TRBV4-2 | TGTGCCAGCAGCCAAGAGGCCTATGGCTACACCTTC | CASSQEAYGYTF
. | TRBD1 | TRBJ1-3 | TRBV9 | TGTGCCAGCAGCGTAGCAGGGACAGGCTCTGGAAACACCATATATTTT | CASSVAGTGSGNTIYF
. | . | TRBJ1-3 | TRBV14 | TGTGCCAGCAGCCACAGGGTCGGGGTCCTCTCTGGAAACACCATATATTTT | CASSHRVGVLSGNTIYF
. | . | TRBJ1-5 | TRBV28 | TGTGCCAGCAGACTGCCTAATAGCAATCAGCCCCAGCATTTT | CASRLPNSNQPQHF
. | TRBD1 | TRBJ2-7 | TRBV7-8 | TGTGCCAGCAGCGAACAGGGGGCGCAGGACTACGAGCAGTACTTC | CASSEQGAQDYEQYF
. | TRBD2 | TRBJ2-1 | TRBV19 | TGTGCCAGTAGTGGGGGGCCAGGACTAGCGATCAATGAGCAGTTCTTC | CASSGGPGLAINEQFF
. | TRBD2 | TRBJ2-1 | TRBV4-2 | TGTGCCAGCAGCCAGCCGGGACTAGAATCCTACAATGAGCAGTTCTTC | CASSQPGLESYNEQFF
once | . | TRBJ2-7 | TRBV5-1 | TGCGCCAGCAGCTTGGCAGGGGGAGGGGGCTACGAGCAGTACTTC | CASSLAGGGGYEQYF
. | TRBD1 | TRBJ2-2 | TRBV5-6 | TGTGCCAGCAGCTTGGATGACAGGGTCCGAACCGGGGAGCTGTTTTTT | CASSLDDRVRTGELFF
. | . | TRBJ2-2 | TRBV18 | TGTGCCAGCTCACCGACAGGGAACACCGGGGAGCTGTTTTTT | CASSPTGNTGELFF
once | . | TRBJ2-2 | TRBV3-1/TRBV3-2 | TGTGCCAGCAGCCAAGTCGGCGGGGAGGCTACCGGGGAGCTGTTTTTT | CASSQVGGEATGELFF
. | . | TRBJ1-2 | TRBV25-1 | TGTGCCAGCACTTGGGGGCAGGGAAGGGGCTACACCTTC | CASTWGQGRGYTF
. | TRBD2 | TRBJ2-1 | TRBV27 | TGTGCCAGCAGTTTGCGCGGGGGGGCCGTATACAATGAGCAGTTCTTC | CASSLRGGAVYNEQFF
. | . | TRBJ1-2 | TRBV18 | TGTGCCAGCTCACCCGATGGTGGGCTTGGCTACACCTTC | CASSPDGGLGYTF
. | . | TRBJ1-5 | TRBV5-6 | TGTGCCAGCAGCTTGGGGGGTTTTGGCAATCAGCCCCAGCATTTT | CASSLGGFGNQPQHF
. | . | TRBJ2-7 | TRBV6-1 | TGTGCCAGCAGTGAATTAAACGGCTACGAGCAGTACTTC | CASSELNGYEQYF
. | . | TRBJ1-1 | TRBV12-3/TRBV12-4 | TGTGCCAGCAGTCCCGAAGCTTTCTTT | CASSPEAFF
. | . | TRBJ1-2 | TRBV3-1/TRBV3-2 | TGTGCCAGCAGCCACCATAGAGACAGAGTGGATGGCTACACCTTC | CASSHHRDRVDGYTF
. | . | TRBJ1-2 | TRBV28 | TGTGCCAGCAGCCAAACCACCCGTGCGAATACTGGCTACACCTTC | CASSQTTRANTGYTF
. | . | TRBJ1-2 | TRBV11-2 | TGTGCCAGCAGCTTAACAGGACAGCTCTATGGCTACACCTTC | CASSLTGQLYGYTF
. | TRBD1 | TRBJ1-5 | TRBV19 | TGTGCCAGTAGTGTCTACGCCGGGACAGGGGACAATCAGCCCCAGCATTTT | CASSVYAGTGDNQPQHF
. | . | TRBJ1-6 | TRBV6-4 | TGTGCCAGCGCGTCGGACGGAGCAAATTCACCCCTCCACTTT | CASASDGANSPLHF
once | . | TRBJ2-3 | TRBV3-1/TRBV3-2 | TGTGCCAGCAGCAGACGGGACGGGGATACGCAGTATTTT | CASSRRDGDTQYF
. | TRBD1 | TRBJ2-3 | TRBV6-2/TRBV6-3 | TGTGCCAGCAGTTACGGACAGGGGGCGCGGACGCAGTATTTT | CASSYGQGARTQYF
few | . | TRBJ1-2 | TRBV29-1 | TGCAGCGTTGAAGAAGGGAAAGGGGCGACCTATGGCTACACCTTC | CSVEEGKGATYGYTF
. | . | TRBJ2-1 | TRBV6-4 | TGTGCCAGCAGTGGTGATGGATACAATGAGCAGTTCTTC | CASSGDGYNEQFF
. | . | TRBJ1-2 | TRBV6-5 | TGTGCCAGCAGTTACTCCAAGGGGGGATATGGCTACACCTTC | CASSYSKGGYGYTF
. | TRBD1 | TRBJ1-2 | TRBV11-2 | TGTGCCAGCAGCCCCCTTGGGGACAGGGGGCAGGGTAACTATGGCTACACCTTC | CASSPLGDRGQGNYGYTF
. | . | TRBJ1-2 | TRBV5-8 | TGTGCCAGCAGCTTGGTCGATACCCGTAACTATGGCTACACCTTC | CASSLVDTRNYGYTF